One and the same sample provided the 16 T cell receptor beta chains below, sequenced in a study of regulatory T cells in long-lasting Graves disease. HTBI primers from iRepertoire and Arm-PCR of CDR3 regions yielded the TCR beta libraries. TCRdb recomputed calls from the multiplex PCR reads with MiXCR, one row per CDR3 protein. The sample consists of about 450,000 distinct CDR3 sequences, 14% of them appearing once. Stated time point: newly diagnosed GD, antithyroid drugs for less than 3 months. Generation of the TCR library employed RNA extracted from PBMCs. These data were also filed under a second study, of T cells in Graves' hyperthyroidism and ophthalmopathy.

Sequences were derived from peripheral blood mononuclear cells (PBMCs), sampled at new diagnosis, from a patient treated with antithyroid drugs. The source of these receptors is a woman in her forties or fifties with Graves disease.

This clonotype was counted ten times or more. For the CDR3, the DNA is TGTGCCAGCACCTCGACTAGCGGGAACGTCAGCAACACAGATACGCAGTATTTT. This codes for CASTSTSGNVSNTDTQYF. The chain employs TRBV5-6 and TRBJ2-3; 11 bases line up with TRBD2. This CDR3 has 18 residues. Looked up from germline, CDR1 is SGHDT and CDR2 is YYEEEE. The V segment lost 6 bases and the J segment 2 bases; nucleotides outside the gene matches: 14.

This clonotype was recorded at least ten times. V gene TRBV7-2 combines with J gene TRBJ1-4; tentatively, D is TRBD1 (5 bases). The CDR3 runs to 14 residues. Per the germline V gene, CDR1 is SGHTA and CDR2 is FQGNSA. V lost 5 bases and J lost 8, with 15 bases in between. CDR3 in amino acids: CASSPQAAGEKLFF. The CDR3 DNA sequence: TGTGCCAGCAGCCCTCAGGCGGCAGGGGAAAAACTGTTTTTT.

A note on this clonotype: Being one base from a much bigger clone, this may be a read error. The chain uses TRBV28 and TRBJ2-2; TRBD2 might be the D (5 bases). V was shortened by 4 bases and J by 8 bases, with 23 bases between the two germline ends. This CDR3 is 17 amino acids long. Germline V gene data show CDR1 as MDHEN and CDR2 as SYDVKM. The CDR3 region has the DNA TGTGCCAGCAGTTCATATCCCCCTTGGGTCGGCGGGGGGGAGCTGTTTTTT. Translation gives CASSSYPPWVGGGELFF.

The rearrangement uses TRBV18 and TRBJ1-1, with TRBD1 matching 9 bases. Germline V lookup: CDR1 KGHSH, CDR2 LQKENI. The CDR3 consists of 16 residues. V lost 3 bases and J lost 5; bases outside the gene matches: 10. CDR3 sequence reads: CASSPIGDRVKTEAFF. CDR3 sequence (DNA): TGTGCCAGCTCACCCATAGGGGACAGGGTCAAGACTGAAGCTTTCTTT. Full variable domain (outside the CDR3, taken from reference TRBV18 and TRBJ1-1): NAGVMQNPRHLVRRRGQEARLRCSPMKGHSHVYWYRQLPEEGLKFMVYLQKENIIDESGMPKERFSAEFPKEGPSILRIQQVVRGDSAAYFCASSPIGDRVKTEAFFGQGTRLTVV.

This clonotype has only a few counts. The CDR3: CASSKVAGGGNEQFF. The CDR3 region has the DNA TGTGCCAGCAGCAAGGTAGCGGGAGGTGGCAATGAGCAGTTCTTC. The chain has TRBV3-1 and TRBJ2-1; 10 nucleotides agree with TRBD2. Germline CDR1 and CDR2: LGHDT and YNNKEL (reference sequence). After removal of 5 bases from V and 6 bases from J, the junction contained 7 bases not matched to a gene. This CDR3 comprises 15 residues.

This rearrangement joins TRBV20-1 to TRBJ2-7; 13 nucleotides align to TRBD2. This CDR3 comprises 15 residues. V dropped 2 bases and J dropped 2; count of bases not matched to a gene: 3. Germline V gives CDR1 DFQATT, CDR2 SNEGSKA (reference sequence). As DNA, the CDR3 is TGCAGTGCTAGACTGGGGACTAGCGGGGCCTACGAGCAGTACTTC. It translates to CSARLGTSGAYEQYF.

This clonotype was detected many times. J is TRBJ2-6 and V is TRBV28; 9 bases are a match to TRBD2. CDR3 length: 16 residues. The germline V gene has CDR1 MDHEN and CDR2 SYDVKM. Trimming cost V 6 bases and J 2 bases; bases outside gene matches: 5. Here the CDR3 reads CASRDASGTGANVLTF. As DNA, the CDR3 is TGTGCCAGCAGGGACGCTAGCGGGACTGGGGCCAACGTCCTGACTTTC.

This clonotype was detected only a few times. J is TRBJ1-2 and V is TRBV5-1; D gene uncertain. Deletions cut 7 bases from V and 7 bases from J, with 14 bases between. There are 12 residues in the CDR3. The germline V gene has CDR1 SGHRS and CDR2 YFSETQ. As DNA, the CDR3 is TGCGCCAGCCGCGTTGAGACGAGTGGCTACACCTTC. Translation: CASRVETSGYTF.

CDR3 in amino acids: CASSRRLVSVGELFF. CDR3 sequence (DNA): TGTGCCAGCAGTCGAAGACTAGTATCGGTCGGGGAGCTGTTTTTT. The chain carries TRBV12-3 or TRBV12-4 and TRBJ2-2, with D perhaps matching TRBD2 (6 bases). V lost 5 bases and J 7 bases, leaving 17 bases between the germline ends. The CDR3 extends over 15 amino acids.

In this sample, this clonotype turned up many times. CDR3 residues: CASSKASLNQPQHF. The CDR3 DNA reads TGTGCCAGTAGTAAGGCCTCCCTCAATCAGCCCCAGCATTTT. V and J are TRBV19 and TRBJ1-5; no reliable D call. CDR3 length equals 14 residues. V lost 4 bases to trimming and J lost 3 bases, with 10 bases between them. CDR1 LNHDA and CDR2 SQIVND come from the germline V gene (reference sequence).

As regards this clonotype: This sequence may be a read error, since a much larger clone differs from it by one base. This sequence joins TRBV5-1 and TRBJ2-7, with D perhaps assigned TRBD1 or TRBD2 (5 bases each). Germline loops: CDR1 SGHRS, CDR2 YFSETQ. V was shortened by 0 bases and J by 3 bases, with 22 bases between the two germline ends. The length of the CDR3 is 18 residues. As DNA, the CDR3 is TGCGCCAGCAGCTTGGGGTTGCCTGTTTGGGGCGACTACTACGAGCAGTACTTC. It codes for CASSLGLPVWGDYYEQYF.

CDR3 residues: CASSYPQGNLVFSNYGYTF. The CDR3 DNA sequence: TGTGCCAGCAGCTACCCACAGGGGAATCTCGTGTTTAGTAACTATGGCTACACCTTC. This rearrangement joins TRBV7-8 to TRBJ1-2; 7 bases agree with TRBD1. From germline, CDR1 is SGHVS and CDR2 FQNEAQ. V gave up 4 bases and J gave up 1 base; unmatched junction bases: 18. The CDR3 consists of 19 residues.

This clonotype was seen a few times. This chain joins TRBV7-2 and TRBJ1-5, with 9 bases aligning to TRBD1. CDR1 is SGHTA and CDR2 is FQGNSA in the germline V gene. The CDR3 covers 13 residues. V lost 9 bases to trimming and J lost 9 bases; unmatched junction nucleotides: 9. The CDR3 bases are TGTGCCAGGAGGGACAGGGTGGGTCGGCCCCAGCATTTT. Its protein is CARRDRVGRPQHF.

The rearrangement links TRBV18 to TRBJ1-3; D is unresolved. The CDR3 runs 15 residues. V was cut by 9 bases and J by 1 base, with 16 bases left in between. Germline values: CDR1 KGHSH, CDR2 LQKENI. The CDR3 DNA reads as TGTGCCAGTCAACCCAATTTCGTTTCTGGAAACACCATATATTTT. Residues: CASQPNFVSGNTIYF.

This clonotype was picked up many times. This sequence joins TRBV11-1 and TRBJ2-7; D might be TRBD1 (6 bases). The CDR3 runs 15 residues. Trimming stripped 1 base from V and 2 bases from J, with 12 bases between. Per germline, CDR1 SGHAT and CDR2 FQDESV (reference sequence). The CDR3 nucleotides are TGTGCCAGCAGCTTAGATCAGGGGATGCCCTACGAGCAGTACTTC. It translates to CASSLDQGMPYEQYF.

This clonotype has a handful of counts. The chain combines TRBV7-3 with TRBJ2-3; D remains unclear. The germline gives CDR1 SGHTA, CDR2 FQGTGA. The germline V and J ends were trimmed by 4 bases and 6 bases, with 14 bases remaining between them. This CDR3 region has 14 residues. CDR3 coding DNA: TGTGCCAGCAGCTCGTCGCCTAATCGGGATACGCAGTATTTT. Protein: CASSSSPNRDTQYF.